A single sample is the source of the 9 T cell receptor beta chains below, sequenced in a study of liver allograft versus peripheral blood T cells. As for the study in general: Hepatic allograft T cell receptor repertoires were evaluated relative to those present in recipients' peripheral blood.

TCRdb fed the reads into MiXCR, producing one record per CDR3 protein. The sample yields around 10,000 distinct CDR3 sequences, under 20% seen once. Source of these receptors: a human patient who had a liver transplant. Some T cells may be transferred from the graft donor.

This clonotype has at least ten counts. The chain recombines TRBV5-6 with TRBJ1-1; D not resolved. Germline assignment: CDR1 SGHDT and CDR2 YYEEEE. Trimming removed 4 bases from V and 12 bases from J, with 22 bases in between. CDR3 length: 14 amino acids. CDR3 sequence (DNA): TGTGCCAGCAGCCTAATAAACGCGCCACCGGAGACTTTCTTT. Amino acids: CASSLINAPPETFF.

V gene TRBV9 combines with J gene TRBJ2-7; tentative D call: TRBD1 (6 bases). The germline V and J ends were trimmed by 3 bases and 5 bases, with 9 bases remaining between them. Per germline, CDR1 SGDLS and CDR2 YYNGEE. The CDR3 covers 12 residues. CDR3 nucleotides: TGTGCCAGCAGCGACAGGGACCACGAGCAGTACTTC. Translated: CASSDRDHEQYF.

As concerns this clonotype: This may stem from a read error, because a much larger clone lies one nucleotide away. The rearrangement joins TRBV19 to TRBJ1-6; 8 bases match TRBD1. Per the germline V gene, CDR1 is LNHDA and CDR2 is SQIVND (reference sequence). The CDR3 has 13 residues. The chain's CDR3 is CASRGQGNSPLDF. The DNA for the CDR3 is TGTGCCAGTAGAGGACAGGGTAATTCACCCCTCGACTTT. The full variable domain, with the rest looked up from reference TRBV19 and TRBJ1-6, is DGGITQSPKYLFRKEGQNVTLSCEQNLNHDAMYWYRQDPGQGLRLIYYSQIVNDFQKGDIAEGYSVSREKKESFPLTVTSAQKNPTAFYLCASRGQGNSPLDFGNGTRLTVT.

In this sample, this clonotype is medium-sized. This rearrangement joins TRBV18 to TRBJ2-7, with D perhaps TRBD2 (5 bases). CDR1 is KGHSH and CDR2 is LQKENI in the germline V gene. CDR3 length: 14 residues. V was pared by 4 bases and J by 2 bases, with 12 bases between. CDR3 protein: CASSQLREAYEQYF. The CDR3 DNA sequence: TGTGCCAGCTCACAGCTTCGGGAAGCCTACGAGCAGTACTTC.

The chain joins TRBV30 to TRBJ1-4, with D unclear. The CDR3 has 13 residues. Germline V gene sequence: CDR1 GTSNPN, CDR2 SVGIG (reference sequence). V lost 1 base, J lost 8 bases, and 11 bases lay in between. The CDR3 bases are TGTGCCTGGAGTGGCCAGTCTGGGGAAAAACTGTTTTTT. Encoded protein: CAWSGQSGEKLFF. Based on the CDR3 plus reference TRBV30 and TRBJ1-4, the full variable domain is SQTIHQWPATLVQPVGSPLSLECTVEGTSNPNLYWYRQAAGRGLQLLFYSVGIGQISSEVPQNLSASRPQDRQFILSSKKLLLSDSGFYLCAWSGQSGEKLFFGSGTQLSVL.

The chain employs TRBV2 and TRBJ1-2; D is possibly TRBD1 (6 bases). CDR1 SNHLY and CDR2 FYNNEI come from the germline V gene. The CDR3 has 14 residues. V dropped 0 bases and J dropped 9 bases, with 14 bases sitting between them. The CDR3 sequence is CASSEAQRTERYTF. The CDR3 DNA is TGTGCCAGCAGTGAAGCCCAGAGGACAGAACGCTACACCTTC.

This clonotype has at least ten counts. V and J are TRBV19 and TRBJ1-4, with a tentative D call TRBD1 (5 bases). Germline loops: CDR1 LNHDA, CDR2 SQIVND (reference sequence). V was clipped by 3 bases and J by 2 bases, with 10 bases between them. The CDR3 is 15 amino acids. For the CDR3, the DNA is TGTGCCAGTAGTATCGCGGGGGACACTAATGAAAAACTGTTTTTT. Protein sequence: CASSIAGDTNEKLFF.

In its sample, this clonotype is medium-sized. V gene TRBV6-5 combines with J gene TRBJ2-2, with D perhaps assigned TRBD1 or TRBD2 (5 bases each). The V and J ends lost 0 bases and 3 bases respectively, with 17 bases between them. The CDR3 contains 18 residues. CDR1 and CDR2 (germline): MNHEY, SVGAGI. CDR3 residues: CASSYSGHPGWDTGELFF. Written as DNA, the CDR3 is TGTGCCAGCAGTTACTCAGGACATCCGGGATGGGACACCGGGGAGCTGTTTTTT.

In its sample, this clonotype is medium-sized. The chain has TRBV29-1 and TRBJ2-3; D is possibly TRBD1 or TRBD2 (5 bases each). The CDR3 sequence is 11 residues long. The germline V gene encodes CDR1 SQVTM and CDR2 ANQGSEA. The V end was cut by 4 bases, the J end by 9 bases, with 11 bases between. CDR3: CSVVRGGTQYF. As DNA, the CDR3 is TGCAGCGTTGTGAGGGGCGGCACGCAGTATTTT.